These T cell receptor beta chains were read from a single sample in a study of blood T cell repertoires in COVID-19. The table came from immunoSEQ multiplex PCR; TCRdb's copy has only in-frame clones and leaves some out. Here the sample spans a few hundred thousand clones, 80% to 90% being singletons. The sample comprised PBMCs or T cells enriched from blood (not recorded which). Every receptor here comes from a man aged 40-49 years in a cohort exposed to, infected with or recovered from COVID-19 (not recorded which). The CDR3 runs from the conserved cysteine through the conserved F or W. The order of the fields is clone size, J gene, D gene, V gene, CDR3 protein, CDR3 DNA. D genes are given only for firm matches. The size of a clone is reported for some rows only, either as once, few or many, or as a class for expanded clones.

clone_size: NA
j_call: TRBJ2-5
d_call: NA
v_call: TRBV5-1
cdr3_aa: CASSPNQETQYF
cdr3_nt: TGCGCCAGCAGCCCCAACCAAGAGACCCAGTACTTC

clone_size: NA
j_call: TRBJ2-3
d_call: NA
v_call: TRBV7-6
cdr3_aa: CASSLSGAIDTQYF
cdr3_nt: TGTGCCAGCAGCCTATCCGGAGCGATAGATACGCAGTATTTT

clone_size: NA
j_call: TRBJ2-2
d_call: NA
v_call: TRBV27
cdr3_aa: CASSFRRRGNFNTGELFF
cdr3_nt: TGTGCCAGCAGTTTCCGGCGCAGGGGAAATTTCAACACCGGGGAGCTGTTTTTT

clone_size: NA
j_call: TRBJ1-1
d_call: TRBD1
v_call: TRBV9
cdr3_aa: CASSRTGGKTEAFF
cdr3_nt: TGTGCCAGCAGCCGGACAGGGGGCAAGACTGAAGCTTTCTTT

clone_size: NA
j_call: TRBJ1-3
d_call: NA
v_call: TRBV2
cdr3_aa: CASSLSSGNTIYF
cdr3_nt: TGTGCCAGCAGTCTGAGCTCTGGAAACACCATATATTTT

clone_size: NA
j_call: TRBJ2-7
d_call: NA
v_call: TRBV7-8
cdr3_aa: CASSLGGLARRVRPYEQYF
cdr3_nt: TGTGCCAGCAGCTTAGGAGGGCTAGCGAGAAGAGTGAGACCCTACGAGCAGTACTTC

clone_size: NA
j_call: TRBJ2-3
d_call: TRBD2
v_call: TRBV27
cdr3_aa: CASSYGTSGRDTQYF
cdr3_nt: TGTGCCAGCAGTTACGGGACTAGCGGGAGGGATACGCAGTATTTT

clone_size: NA
j_call: TRBJ2-5
d_call: TRBD2
v_call: TRBV7-6
cdr3_aa: CASSLGLAEKETQYF
cdr3_nt: TGTGCCAGCAGCTTAGGACTAGCGGAGAAAGAGACCCAGTACTTC

clone_size: NA
j_call: TRBJ1-4
d_call: TRBD1
v_call: TRBV9
cdr3_aa: CASSAQGQANEKLFF
cdr3_nt: TGTGCCAGCAGCGCGCAGGGACAGGCTAATGAAAAACTGTTTTTT

clone_size: NA
j_call: TRBJ2-1
d_call: TRBD2
v_call: TRBV7-6
cdr3_aa: CASSLKTSVNYNEQFF
cdr3_nt: TGTGCCAGCAGCTTAAAGACTAGCGTAAACTACAATGAGCAGTTCTTC

clone_size: NA
j_call: TRBJ1-5
d_call: NA
v_call: TRBV11-2
cdr3_aa: CASSRGRGNQPQHF
cdr3_nt: TGTGCCAGCAGTCGAGGCAGGGGCAATCAGCCCCAGCATTTT

clone_size: NA
j_call: TRBJ2-7
d_call: NA
v_call: TRBV6-5
cdr3_aa: CASSYSASIGYEQYF
cdr3_nt: TGTGCCAGCAGTTACTCTGCCAGCATCGGGTACGAGCAGTACTTC

clone_size: NA
j_call: TRBJ2-1
d_call: NA
v_call: TRBV20-1
cdr3_aa: CSASLLADYNEQFF
cdr3_nt: TGCAGTGCTAGTCTATTAGCGGATTACAATGAGCAGTTCTTC

clone_size: NA
j_call: TRBJ2-7
d_call: TRBD2
v_call: TRBV30
cdr3_aa: CAWSRGRVYEQYF
cdr3_nt: TGTGCCTGGAGCCGGGGGAGGGTGTACGAGCAGTACTTC

clone_size: NA
j_call: TRBJ1-5
d_call: NA
v_call: TRBV7-8
cdr3_aa: CASSLGRTTHGQPQHF
cdr3_nt: TGTGCCAGCAGCTTAGGGAGAACGACTCACGGTCAGCCCCAGCATTTT

clone_size: NA
j_call: TRBJ2-1
d_call: TRBD2
v_call: TRBV3-1/TRBV3-2
cdr3_aa: CASSSQPGTSGSLNNEQFF
cdr3_nt: TGTGCCAGCAGCTCACAACCCGGGACTAGCGGGAGCCTCAACAATGAGCAGTTCTTC

clone_size: NA
j_call: TRBJ2-2
d_call: NA
v_call: TRBV9
cdr3_aa: CASSVSASGSSTGELFF
cdr3_nt: TGTGCCAGCAGCGTATCGGCTTCCGGGTCTAGCACCGGGGAGCTGTTTTTT

clone_size: NA
j_call: TRBJ2-3
d_call: TRBD2
v_call: TRBV19
cdr3_aa: CASSIRVLAGIRSDTQYF
cdr3_nt: TGTGCCAGTAGTATCAGGGTTTTAGCGGGAATCCGATCGGATACGCAGTATTTT

clone_size: once
j_call: TRBJ2-7
d_call: TRBD1
v_call: TRBV18
cdr3_aa: CASSPQEVGQGLHEQYF
cdr3_nt: TGTGCCAGCTCACCACAAGAAGTAGGACAGGGCCTACACGAGCAGTACTTC

clone_size: NA
j_call: TRBJ1-4
d_call: NA
v_call: TRBV7-9
cdr3_aa: CASGSRGAPEKLFF
cdr3_nt: TGTGCCAGCGGATCCCGGGGGGCGCCCGAAAAACTGTTTTTT

clone_size: NA
j_call: TRBJ2-1
d_call: NA
v_call: TRBV9
cdr3_aa: CASSGAESSYNEQFF
cdr3_nt: TGTGCCAGCAGCGGTGCCGAGAGCTCCTACAATGAGCAGTTCTTC

clone_size: NA
j_call: TRBJ2-2
d_call: TRBD2
v_call: TRBV5-4
cdr3_aa: CASSLATSGRGTGELFF
cdr3_nt: TGTGCCAGCAGCTTGGCGACTAGCGGGAGAGGAACCGGGGAGCTGTTTTTT

clone_size: NA
j_call: TRBJ1-1
d_call: NA
v_call: TRBV5-1
cdr3_aa: CASSPGGEGNTEAFF
cdr3_nt: TGCGCCAGCAGCCCCGGGGGGGAAGGGAACACTGAAGCTTTCTTT

clone_size: NA
j_call: TRBJ2-5
d_call: TRBD2
v_call: TRBV6-5
cdr3_aa: CASSYGGRAETQYF
cdr3_nt: TGTGCCAGCAGTTACGGCGGGAGGGCCGAGACCCAGTACTTC

clone_size: NA
j_call: TRBJ2-6
d_call: NA
v_call: TRBV5-1
cdr3_aa: CASSLNRPSGANVLTF
cdr3_nt: TGCGCCAGCAGCTTGAACAGGCCCTCTGGGGCCAACGTCCTGACTTTC

clone_size: NA
j_call: TRBJ2-3
d_call: NA
v_call: TRBV29-1
cdr3_aa: CSVARASTDTQYF
cdr3_nt: TGCAGCGTTGCACGCGCTAGCACAGATACGCAGTATTTT

clone_size: NA
j_call: TRBJ1-3
d_call: NA
v_call: TRBV10-1
cdr3_aa: CASSESGGLLGNTIYF
cdr3_nt: TGCGCCAGCAGTGAGTCCGGGGGATTGCTCGGAAACACCATATATTTT

clone_size: NA
j_call: TRBJ1-6
d_call: NA
v_call: TRBV5-8
cdr3_aa: CASRGEQALGSPLHF
cdr3_nt: TGTGCCAGCAGAGGCGAACAGGCCTTGGGTTCACCCCTCCACTTT

clone_size: NA
j_call: TRBJ1-2
d_call: NA
v_call: TRBV21-1
cdr3_aa: CASTPTGKVEGGYTF
cdr3_nt: TGTGCCAGCACCCCGACAGGGAAGGTTGAGGGTGGCTACACCTTC

clone_size: NA
j_call: TRBJ2-2
d_call: NA
v_call: TRBV6-5
cdr3_aa: CASRREWNTGELFF
cdr3_nt: TGTGCCAGCAGACGAGAATGGAACACCGGGGAGCTGTTTTTT

clone_size: few
j_call: TRBJ2-7
d_call: TRBD1
v_call: TRBV5-4
cdr3_aa: CASHSGTGGYEQYF
cdr3_nt: TGTGCCAGCCATTCGGGGACAGGGGGCTACGAGCAGTACTTC

clone_size: NA
j_call: TRBJ2-4
d_call: NA
v_call: TRBV20-1
cdr3_aa: CSASNLAKNIQYF
cdr3_nt: TGCAGTGCTAGTAATCTAGCCAAAAACATTCAGTACTTC

clone_size: NA
j_call: TRBJ2-5
d_call: NA
v_call: TRBV5-1
cdr3_aa: CASSRQETQYF
cdr3_nt: TGCGCCAGCAGCCGTCAAGAGACCCAGTACTTC

clone_size: NA
j_call: TRBJ2-1
d_call: TRBD1
v_call: TRBV18
cdr3_aa: CASSPGQVHNEQFF
cdr3_nt: TGTGCCAGCTCACCAGGACAGGTCCACAATGAGCAGTTCTTC

clone_size: once
j_call: TRBJ1-2
d_call: NA
v_call: TRBV12-3/TRBV12-4
cdr3_aa: CASSLRRGGGYTF
cdr3_nt: TGTGCCAGCAGTTTAAGACGGGGGGGCGGCTACACCTTC

clone_size: NA
j_call: TRBJ2-2
d_call: TRBD1
v_call: TRBV30
cdr3_aa: CAWSWDRATGELFF
cdr3_nt: TGTGCCTGGAGTTGGGACAGGGCTACCGGGGAGCTGTTTTTT

clone_size: NA
j_call: TRBJ2-1
d_call: NA
v_call: TRBV3-1/TRBV3-2
cdr3_aa: CASSQVDNYNEQFF
cdr3_nt: TGTGCCAGCAGCCAAGTAGACAACTACAATGAGCAGTTCTTC

clone_size: NA
j_call: TRBJ1-2
d_call: TRBD1
v_call: TRBV10-2
cdr3_aa: CASRTGGTLGYTF
cdr3_nt: TGCGCCAGCAGGACAGGGGGTACCTTGGGCTACACCTTC

clone_size: NA
j_call: TRBJ2-3
d_call: NA
v_call: TRBV2
cdr3_aa: CASSEVLASTDTQYF
cdr3_nt: TGTGCCAGCAGTGAAGTTCTAGCGAGCACAGATACGCAGTATTTT

clone_size: NA
j_call: TRBJ2-2
d_call: NA
v_call: TRBV6-1
cdr3_aa: CASSEIRGGELFF
cdr3_nt: TGTGCCAGCAGTGAAATCCGGGGCGGGGAGCTGTTTTTT

clone_size: NA
j_call: TRBJ1-1
d_call: NA
v_call: TRBV2
cdr3_aa: CASGDSDTEAFF
cdr3_nt: TGTGCCAGCGGCGACTCGGACACTGAAGCTTTCTTT

clone_size: NA
j_call: TRBJ1-3
d_call: TRBD1
v_call: TRBV4-1
cdr3_aa: CASSQERTGGGNTIYF
cdr3_nt: TGCGCCAGCAGCCAAGAGCGAACAGGGGGAGGAAACACCATATATTTT

clone_size: NA
j_call: TRBJ2-7
d_call: TRBD1
v_call: TRBV4-1
cdr3_aa: CASSPRTQGADSAYEQYF
cdr3_nt: TGCGCCAGCAGCCCCCGGACACAGGGGGCCGATTCCGCCTACGAGCAGTACTTC

clone_size: NA
j_call: TRBJ1-6
d_call: NA
v_call: TRBV3-1/TRBV3-2
cdr3_aa: CASSQAGSSLHF
cdr3_nt: TGTGCCAGCAGCCAAGCCGGGTCAAGCCTCCACTTT

clone_size: NA
j_call: TRBJ2-7
d_call: NA
v_call: TRBV7-9
cdr3_aa: CASSLASQGTYEQYF
cdr3_nt: TGTGCCAGCAGCTTAGCGTCCCAGGGAACCTACGAGCAGTACTTC

clone_size: NA
j_call: TRBJ1-5
d_call: NA
v_call: TRBV6-5
cdr3_aa: CASSLTHSNQPQHF
cdr3_nt: TGTGCCAGCAGCCTCACACATAGCAATCAGCCCCAGCATTTT

clone_size: once
j_call: TRBJ1-1
d_call: TRBD1
v_call: TRBV18
cdr3_aa: CASSPSTGGTEAFF
cdr3_nt: TGTGCCAGCTCACCGTCGACAGGGGGCACTGAAGCTTTCTTT

clone_size: NA
j_call: TRBJ2-7
d_call: TRBD2
v_call: TRBV5-1
cdr3_aa: CASSLGGAGEFYEQYF
cdr3_nt: TGCGCCAGCAGCTTGGGAGGAGCGGGAGAATTTTACGAGCAGTACTTC

clone_size: once
j_call: TRBJ2-7
d_call: NA
v_call: TRBV6-2/TRBV6-3
cdr3_aa: CASSSRGRPYEQYF
cdr3_nt: TGTGCCAGCAGCTCCCGGGGGAGGCCCTACGAGCAGTACTTC

clone_size: NA
j_call: TRBJ2-1
d_call: NA
v_call: TRBV7-2
cdr3_aa: CASSLATRVEQFF
cdr3_nt: TGTGCCAGCAGCTTAGCCACTAGGGTTGAGCAGTTCTTC

clone_size: NA
j_call: TRBJ1-6
d_call: NA
v_call: TRBV10-3
cdr3_aa: CAISIGQSNSPLHF
cdr3_nt: TGTGCCATCAGCATAGGACAGTCCAATTCACCCCTCCACTTT

clone_size: once
j_call: TRBJ1-2
d_call: NA
v_call: TRBV5-1
cdr3_aa: CASSFHGTAGYTF
cdr3_nt: TGCGCCAGCAGCTTTCACGGTACCGCTGGCTACACCTTC

clone_size: NA
j_call: TRBJ2-7
d_call: TRBD2
v_call: TRBV27
cdr3_aa: CASSRTSEYEQYF
cdr3_nt: TGTGCCAGCAGTCGGACTAGCGAGTACGAGCAGTACTTC

clone_size: NA
j_call: TRBJ2-1
d_call: TRBD2
v_call: TRBV27
cdr3_aa: CAIGGLAGGYNEQFF
cdr3_nt: TGTGCCATCGGGGGACTAGCGGGAGGGTACAATGAGCAGTTCTTC

clone_size: NA
j_call: TRBJ1-1
d_call: NA
v_call: TRBV18
cdr3_aa: CASSPAVTEAFF
cdr3_nt: TGTGCCAGCTCACCAGCAGTCACTGAAGCTTTCTTT